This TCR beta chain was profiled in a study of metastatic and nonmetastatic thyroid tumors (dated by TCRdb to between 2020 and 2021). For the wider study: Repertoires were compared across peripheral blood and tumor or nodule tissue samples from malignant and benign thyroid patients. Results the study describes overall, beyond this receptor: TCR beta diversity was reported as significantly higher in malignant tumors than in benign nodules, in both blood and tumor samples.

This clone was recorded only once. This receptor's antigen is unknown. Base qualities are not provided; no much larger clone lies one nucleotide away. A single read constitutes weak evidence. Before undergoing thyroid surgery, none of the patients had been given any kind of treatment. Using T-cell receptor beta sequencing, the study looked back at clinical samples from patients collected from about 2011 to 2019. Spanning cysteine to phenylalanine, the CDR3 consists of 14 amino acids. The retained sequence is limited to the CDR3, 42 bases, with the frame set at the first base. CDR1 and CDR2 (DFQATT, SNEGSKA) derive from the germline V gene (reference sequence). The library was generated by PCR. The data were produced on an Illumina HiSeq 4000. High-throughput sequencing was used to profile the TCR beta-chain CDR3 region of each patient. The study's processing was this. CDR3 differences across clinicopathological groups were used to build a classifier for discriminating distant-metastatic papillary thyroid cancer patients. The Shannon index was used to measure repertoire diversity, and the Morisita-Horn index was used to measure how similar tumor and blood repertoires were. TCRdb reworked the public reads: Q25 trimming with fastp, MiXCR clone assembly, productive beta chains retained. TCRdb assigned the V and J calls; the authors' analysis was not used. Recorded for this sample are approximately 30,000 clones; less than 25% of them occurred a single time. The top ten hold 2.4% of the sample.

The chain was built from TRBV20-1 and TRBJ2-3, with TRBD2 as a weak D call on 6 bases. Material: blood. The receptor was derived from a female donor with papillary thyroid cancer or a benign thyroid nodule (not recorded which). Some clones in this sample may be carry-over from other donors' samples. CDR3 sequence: CSAPIGSRTDTQYF. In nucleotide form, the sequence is TGCAGCGCTCCAATCGGGAGTCGCACAGATACGCAGTATTTT.